The 32 T cell receptor beta chains given below trace back to one sample, sequenced in a study of CD8+ T cells in alopecia areata. Treatment defined: oral pan-JAK inhibitor, 5-10 mg twice daily. Sequencing templates came from extracted RNA that was reverse transcribed into cDNA. The protocol was immunoSEQ multiplex PCR, while the TCRdb copy is restricted to in-frame clones and leaves out a portion. This repertoire shows 100,000 to 150,000 clones, about 61% found once; its top ten account for approximately 31%. This sample comprised CD8+ T cells sorted from blood, obtained at week 4, from a patient treated with tofacitinib. Source of these receptors: a human donor with alopecia areata.

V and J are TRBV27 and TRBJ2-5; 8 bases are a match to TRBD2. With 3 bases clipped from V and 4 bases from J, the junction kept 10 bases outside the gene matches. Germline-derived CDR1 and CDR2 are MNHEY and SMNVEV (reference sequence). The CDR3 has 16 residues. CDR3 DNA: TGTGCCAGCAGTTTCCAGCGGGGGCCCCTCGGAGAGACCCAGTACTTC. It yields the protein CASSFQRGPLGETQYF.

This chain connects TRBV29-1 to TRBJ2-7; the D call may be TRBD1 or TRBD2 (6 bases each). The CDR3 loop spans 11 amino acids. With 5 bases removed from V and 6 bases from J, the gap between germline ends came to 11 bases. The germline CDR1 and CDR2 sequences are SQVTM and ANQGSEA. CDR3 sequence reads: CSVKEGVEQYF. The CDR3 nucleotides are TGCAGCGTTAAGGAGGGGGTCGAGCAGTACTTC.

There are a few counts of this clone. This chain connects TRBV13 to TRBJ1-1; D gene ambiguous. The CDR3 length is 13 residues. Germline assignment: CDR1 PRHDT and CDR2 FYEKMQ (reference sequence). Between the trimmed V and J ends, which lost 1 base and 7 bases, there was a span of 10 bases. The chain's CDR3 is CASSLESAGEAFF. CDR3 sequence (DNA): TGTGCCAGCAGCTTAGAGTCCGCGGGTGAAGCTTTCTTT.

This clone was observed a few times. The J gene is TRBJ2-6, the V gene TRBV13; D could derive from TRBD1 or TRBD2 (6 bases each). V was pared by 4 bases and J by 4 bases, with 17 bases between. The CDR3 runs to 17 residues. CDR1 and CDR2 (germline): PRHDT, FYEKMQ (reference sequence). The CDR3 protein is CASSWGARGPGANVLTF. The CDR3 nucleotides are TGTGCCAGCAGCTGGGGGGCCAGGGGACCCGGGGCCAACGTCCTGACTTTC.

The gene calls are TRBV29-1 and TRBJ2-7; perhaps TRBD1 as D (6 bases). CDR3 length equals 13 residues. Germline V gene lookup returns CDR1 SQVTM and CDR2 ANQGSEA. The ends were cut back, 3 bases at V and 3 bases at J, with 12 bases in the middle. This chain's CDR3 is CSVEIQGRYEQYF. In DNA, the CDR3 is TGCAGCGTTGAGATACAGGGTCGCTACGAGCAGTACTTC.

This rearrangement joins TRBV9 to TRBJ2-7, with 10 bases fitting TRBD1. V lost 0 bases and J lost 4; bases outside the gene matches: 4. Germline lookup yields CDR1 SGDLS and CDR2 YYNGEE. The length of the CDR3 is 15 residues. CDR3 in amino acids: CASSVGGQGVYEQYF. Here the CDR3 DNA reads TGTGCCAGCAGCGTAGGAGGACAGGGGGTATACGAGCAGTACTTC.

The rearrangement links TRBV30 to TRBJ2-7, with 7 nucleotides matching TRBD1. Germline loops: CDR1 GTSNPN, CDR2 SVGIG (reference sequence). Unmatched junction bases numbered 6, after V lost 8 bases and J lost 2 bases. The CDR3 consists of 12 residues. The DNA for the CDR3 is TGTGCCCACGGGCAGGGGGCCTACGAGCAGTACTTC. It specifies CAHGQGAYEQYF.

This clone has more than one count but fewer than ten. The rearrangement uses TRBV7-9 and TRBJ1-1; a possible D gene is TRBD1 (5 bases). The CDR3 length is 12 residues. V lost 2 bases, J lost 6 bases, and 7 bases lay in between. Per germline, CDR1 SEHNR and CDR2 FQNEAQ (reference sequence). CDR3 in amino acids: CASSLPGPEAFF. The CDR3, as DNA: TGTGCCAGCAGCTTACCGGGACCTGAAGCTTTCTTT.

This clone appeared a single time. V is TRBV14 and J is TRBJ2-7, with 8 bases fitting TRBD1. The CDR3 is 16 residues long. Trimming took 6 bases from V and 3 from J; bases not matched to a gene: 13. Germline V gives CDR1 SGHDN, CDR2 FVKESK. The CDR3 sequence is CASSLDSLDRGYEQYF. The CDR3 DNA is TGTGCCAGCAGTCTCGACTCCCTCGACAGGGGCTACGAGCAGTACTTC.

This sequence joins TRBV4-1 and TRBJ2-7; D is uncertain. The CDR3 runs 14 residues. The V end lost 0 bases, the J end lost 3 bases, and 9 bases lay between the germline ends. Germline V CDR1 and CDR2: MGHRA, YSYEKL. The CDR3 is CASSQELFGYEQYF. CDR3 nucleotides: TGCGCCAGCAGCCAAGAATTGTTCGGCTACGAGCAGTACTTC.

In this sample, this clone turned up a few times. The chain employs TRBV7-2 and TRBJ2-5; 7 bases line up with TRBD1. With 2 bases clipped from V and 2 bases from J, the junction kept 11 bases outside the gene matches. CDR3 length: 17 residues. Germline-derived CDR1 and CDR2 are SGHTA and FQGNSA. The CDR3 region is CASSLPAVGTAQETQYF. Here the CDR3 DNA reads TGTGCCAGCAGCTTACCTGCCGTCGGGACAGCACAAGAGACCCAGTACTTC.

There are a few counts of this clone. The chain carries TRBV29-1 and TRBJ2-5; D possibly corresponds to TRBD2 (6 bases). V shed 4 bases and J shed 3 bases, with 9 bases lying between them. Germline V gene lookup returns CDR1 SQVTM and CDR2 ANQGSEA. CDR3 length: 12 amino acids. The chain's CDR3 is CSVGASEETQYF. The CDR3 DNA is TGCAGCGTTGGGGCTAGCGAAGAGACCCAGTACTTC.

The rearrangement joins TRBV5-1 to TRBJ2-1; a possible D gene is TRBD2 (6 bases). V lost 7 bases and J lost 7, with 18 bases in between. The length of the CDR3 is 14 residues. Looked up from germline, CDR1 is SGHRS and CDR2 is YFSETQ. The CDR3 is CASSFGGLANEQFF. CDR3 DNA: TGCGCCAGCTCTTTCGGGGGACTCGCGAATGAGCAGTTCTTC.

As regards this clone: The same CDR3 also results from other DNA sequences found in this sample. The chain has TRBV25-1 and TRBJ2-7; unclear D gene. Germline lookup yields CDR1 MGHDK and CDR2 SYGVNS. V was shortened by 2 bases and J by 3 bases, with 8 bases between the two germline ends. The CDR3 has 13 residues. The CDR3 nucleotides read TGTGCCAGCAGTGAAATAGGCAGCTACGAGCAGTACTTC. Translated, it gives CASSEIGSYEQYF.

This clone has a handful of counts. This rearrangement joins TRBV29-1 to TRBJ2-1; 9 bases match TRBD1. The CDR3 is 14 amino acids. The trim removed 3 bases at V and 10 bases at J, leaving 10 bases unmatched. CDR1 is SQVTM and CDR2 is ANQGSEA in the germline V gene. CDR3 protein: CSVEDRDREGEQFF. CDR3 nucleotides: TGCAGCGTTGAGGACCGGGACAGGGAAGGAGAGCAGTTCTTC.

The chain is built from TRBV10-3 and TRBJ2-5, with TRBD1 as a possible D gene (6 bases). CDR3 length equals 16 residues. The V gene lost 3 bases and the J gene lost 1 base, with 15 bases spanning the gap. Germline CDR1 reads ENHRY; CDR2 reads SYGVKD. This CDR3 reads CAISEVRDTAQETQYF. In DNA form, the CDR3 reads TGTGCCATCAGTGAAGTACGGGACACGGCCCAAGAGACCCAGTACTTC.

This clone was observed a few times. This rearrangement joins TRBV27 to TRBJ1-2; 7 bases fit TRBD1. The CDR3 covers 16 residues. J was trimmed by 3 bases and V by 1 base; bases with no gene match: 8. In germline, CDR1 is MNHEY, CDR2 SMNVEV (reference sequence). CDR3 DNA sequence: TGTGCCAGCAGTTTATTGATGACAGGGTCTGACTATGGCTACACCTTC. The encoded protein is CASSLLMTGSDYGYTF.

The V gene is TRBV29-1, the J gene TRBJ2-1; D is possibly TRBD1 (6 bases). The CDR3 is made up of 13 amino acids. Germline CDR1 reads SQVTM; CDR2 reads ANQGSEA. Trimming removed 0 bases at V and 7 bases at J, with 10 bases between. The CDR3: CSVEDSTGNEQFF. For the CDR3, the DNA is TGCAGCGTTGAAGATTCCACAGGGAATGAGCAGTTCTTC.

This clone was detected only a few times. This sequence joins TRBV15 and TRBJ1-4; 8 bases map to TRBD1. The length of the CDR3 is 16 residues. After removal of 1 base from V and 6 bases from J, the junction contained 7 bases not matched to a gene. The germline V gene encodes CDR1 LNHNV and CDR2 YYDKDF (reference sequence). The CDR3 protein is CATSRVRGQGDEKLFF. The CDR3 DNA reads TGTGCCACCAGCAGAGTTCGAGGACAGGGCGATGAAAAACTGTTTTTT.

The chain is built from TRBV7-9 and TRBJ1-2; 7 bases line up with TRBD1. V lost 7 bases to trimming and J lost 0 bases; unmatched junction nucleotides: 11. CDR3 length: 16 amino acids. Per germline, CDR1 SEHNR and CDR2 FQNEAQ (reference sequence). As DNA, the CDR3 is TGTGCCAGCAACCCTGTTAACAGGGGAGCTAACTATGGCTACACCTTC. Encoded protein: CASNPVNRGANYGYTF. Using reference TRBV7-9 and TRBJ1-2 for the parts outside the CDR3, the full variable domain is DTGVSQNPRHKITKRGQNVTFRCDPISEHNRLYWYRQTLGQGPEFLTYFQNEAQLEKSRLLSDRFSAERPKGSFSTLEIQRTEQGDSAMYLCASNPVNRGANYGYTFGSGTRLTVV.

The chain employs TRBV29-1 and TRBJ2-7; the D gene is possibly TRBD1 (6 bases). CDR1 is SQVTM, CDR2 ANQGSEA, per germline. CDR3 length equals 14 residues. Trimming removed 3 bases from V and 3 bases from J, with 15 bases in between. The CDR3 here is CSVDLGTLHYEQYF. The CDR3 DNA follows: TGCAGCGTTGATTTGGGGACACTGCACTACGAGCAGTACTTC.

The chain has TRBV4-1 and TRBJ2-1, with TRBD2 matching over 11 bases. This CDR3 is 16 amino acids long. With V trimmed by 1 base and J by 12 bases, 11 bases remained unmatched. Germline lookup yields CDR1 MGHRA and CDR2 YSYEKL. CDR3 region: CASSQGPLAGGLGQFF. In DNA form, the CDR3 reads TGCGCCAGCAGCCAAGGGCCCTTAGCGGGGGGGCTGGGGCAGTTCTTC.

This rearrangement joins TRBV29-1 to TRBJ1-1; 7 bases are shared with TRBD1. V trimming: 6 bases; J trimming: 4 bases; junction bases outside the gene matches: 5. The CDR3 loop spans 12 amino acids. Germline V gene data show CDR1 as SQVTM and CDR2 as ANQGSEA. The CDR3 reads CSVTGETTEAFF. The DNA for the CDR3 is TGCAGCGTCACAGGGGAGACCACTGAAGCTTTCTTT.

This sequence joins TRBV29-1 and TRBJ1-2; no clear D gene. The CDR3 extends over 11 amino acids. Germline V gene lookup returns CDR1 SQVTM and CDR2 ANQGSEA. Trimming left V 7 bases short and J 8 bases short, with 14 bases between. This CDR3 reads CSAPGGPGYTF. CDR3 coding DNA: TGCAGCGCCCCGGGAGGGCCCGGCTACACCTTC.

V usage is TRBV13 and J usage is TRBJ1-1, with D possibly TRBD1 on 5 matching bases. This CDR3 is built from 16 residues. V was trimmed by 3 bases and J by 1 base, leaving 15 bases between them. Germline CDR1 reads PRHDT; CDR2 reads FYEKMQ (reference sequence). The CDR3 loop is CASSFLGDHENTEAFF. CDR3 DNA sequence: TGTGCCAGCAGCTTCTTGGGGGACCACGAGAACACTGAAGCTTTCTTT.

The chain joins TRBV13 to TRBJ2-3; 9 bases map to TRBD2. Germline CDR1 and CDR2: PRHDT and FYEKMQ (reference sequence). The junction had 7 bases not matched to a gene; V was cut back by 5 bases and J by 4 bases. The CDR3 sequence is 15 residues long. Here the CDR3 reads CASSHRTSVADTQYF. The CDR3 DNA reads as TGTGCCAGCAGCCACCGGACTAGCGTAGCAGATACGCAGTATTTT.

This sequence joins TRBV29-1 and TRBJ1-1, with no clear D. The CDR3 is 12 residues long. The V end lost 0 bases, the J end lost 6 bases, and 8 bases lay between the germline ends. Germline values: CDR1 SQVTM, CDR2 ANQGSEA. The CDR3 is CSVEDHGAEAFF. The DNA for the CDR3 is TGCAGCGTTGAAGATCACGGGGCTGAAGCTTTCTTT.

This chain joins TRBV30 and TRBJ2-7; D not resolved. Trimming stripped 0 bases from V and 4 bases from J, with 7 bases between. This CDR3 region has 12 residues. Germline-derived CDR1 and CDR2 are GTSNPN and SVGIG (reference sequence). In nucleotides, the CDR3 is TGTGCCTGGAGTGTGGTAGATTACGAGCAGTACTTC. Its protein product is CAWSVVDYEQYF.

This clone was picked up a small number of times. The chain links TRBV28 to TRBJ2-2; no clear D gene. The CDR3 runs 13 residues. Germline CDR1 is MDHEN and CDR2 is SYDVKM. V was shortened by 5 bases and J by 4 bases, with 8 bases between the two germline ends. CDR3 residues: CASSEVLTGELFF. DNA for the CDR3: TGTGCCAGCAGTGAGGTCCTCACCGGGGAGCTGTTTTTT.

The chain recombines TRBV27 with TRBJ2-3; D is possibly TRBD2 (5 bases). The CDR3 is 17 amino acids. The V gene lost 1 base and the J gene lost 4 bases, with 18 bases spanning the gap. In germline, CDR1 is MNHEY, CDR2 SMNVEV (reference sequence). The CDR3 region has the DNA TGTGCCAGCAGTTTATGGAGTCGGCCGGGGTATGCAGATACGCAGTATTTT. Protein: CASSLWSRPGYADTQYF.

This sequence joins TRBV7-9 and TRBJ2-2, with TRBD2 identical over 8 bases. The CDR3 loop spans 16 amino acids. V dropped 8 bases and J dropped 0; count of bases not matched to a gene: 8. Per the germline V gene, CDR1 is SEHNR and CDR2 is FQNEAQ (reference sequence). The CDR3 DNA reads as TGTGCCAGCGAGACCTTAGCGGGGCCGAACACCGGGGAGCTGTTTTTT. Encoded protein: CASETLAGPNTGELFF.

This clone was counted only a few times. The gene calls are TRBV9 and TRBJ2-4; D gene ambiguous. The CDR3 covers 12 residues. V dropped 9 bases and J dropped 9 bases, with 16 bases sitting between them. Germline V lookup: CDR1 SGDLS, CDR2 YYNGEE. In nucleotides, the CDR3 is TGTGCCACCAAGAGGTGCCTGGGCATTCAGTACTTC. Its protein product is CATKRCLGIQYF.